This record looks at one T cell receptor beta chain sequence and its context. Its antigen remains unknown. Data came from immunoSEQ multiplex PCR; TCRdb stores just in-frame clones and leaves some out. The data show roughly 110,000 clones, 81% seen once. The entry originates in a study of radiotherapy plus CTLA-4 blockade in lung cancer. Broader study findings: Blood saw expansion of tumor-derived TCR clones after radiotherapy plus ipilimumab. Dynamics of early blood T cell clones, together with interferon-beta, were reportedly the best predictors of response.

Sequencing used peripheral blood, obtained from a patient treated with radiotherapy plus ipilimumab. The sequence derives from a human donor with non-small cell lung cancer that progressed on radiotherapy plus ipilimumab. Some clones in this sample may be carry-over from other donors' samples.

The CDR3 DNA reads as TGTGCCAGCACTATCGTTCGGACTAGCGGGGGGGCTGGCACAGATACGCAGTATTTT. Amino acids: CASTIVRTSGGAGTDTQYF. The rearrangement uses TRBV2 and TRBJ2-3; 15 bases fit TRBD2. Germline V gene sequence: CDR1 SNHLY, CDR2 FYNNEI. Trimming took 7 bases from V and 1 from J; bases not matched to a gene: 12. The CDR3 is 19 amino acids.